This TCR beta chain was captured in a study of OX40 agonist ivuxolimab in advanced cancers. For the study at large: While on treatment, patients had intravenous ivuxolimab at 0.01 to 10 mg/kg every 2 weeks. Dose-escalation patients suffered from hepatocellular carcinoma, melanoma, renal cell or head and neck cancer.

TCRdb's copy holds only in-frame clones and misses some; the assay was immunoSEQ multiplex PCR. The sample yields 60,000 to 100,000 clones, 92% seen once. In regard to this clone: What it recognizes is unknown.

Study-wide results and limits: Compared with others, partial responders at 0.1-3.0 mg/kg displayed clonal expansion among the lowest.

This sequence originates from an adult with an advanced solid tumor such as melanoma, head and neck, liver or kidney cancer. The starting material was CD4+ or CD8+ T cells sorted from blood, obtained in a trial of the OX40 agonist ivuxolimab.

This CDR3 is CASSQDLNTEAFF. DNA for the CDR3: TGTGCCAGCAGCCAAGATCTGAACACTGAAGCTTTCTTT. V usage is TRBV4-2 and J usage is TRBJ1-1; D call uncertain. This CDR3 spans 13 amino acids. V lost 0 bases, J lost 0 bases, and 2 bases lay in between. CDR1 is LGHNA and CDR2 is YNFKEQ in the germline V gene.